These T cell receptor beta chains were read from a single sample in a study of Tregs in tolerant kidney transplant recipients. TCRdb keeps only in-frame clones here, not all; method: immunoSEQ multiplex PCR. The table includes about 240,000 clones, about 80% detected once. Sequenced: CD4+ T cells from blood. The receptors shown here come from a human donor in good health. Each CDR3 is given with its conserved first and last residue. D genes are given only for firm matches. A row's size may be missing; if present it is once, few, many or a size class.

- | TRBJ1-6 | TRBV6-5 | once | CASSYYSGTTGSPLHF | TGTGCCAGCAGTTACTATTCCGGGACAACGGGATCACCCCTCCACTTT
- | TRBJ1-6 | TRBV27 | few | CASSTNRRRNSPLHF | TGTGCCAGCAGTACTAACAGACGACGTAATTCACCCCTCCACTTT
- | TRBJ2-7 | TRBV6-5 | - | CASSYGVTGARYEQYF | TGTGCCAGCAGTTATGGTGTCACGGGGGCGCGGTACGAGCAGTACTTC
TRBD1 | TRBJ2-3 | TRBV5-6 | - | CASSLGGVSTDTQYF | TGTGCCAGCAGCCTAGGGGGCGTCAGCACAGATACGCAGTATTTT
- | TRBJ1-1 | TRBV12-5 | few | CASVPDLNTEAFF | TGTGCTAGTGTGCCAGACCTGAACACTGAAGCTTTCTTT
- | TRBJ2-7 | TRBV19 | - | CASSPRGESSYEQYF | TGTGCCAGTAGTCCCCGAGGGGAAAGCTCCTACGAGCAGTACTTC
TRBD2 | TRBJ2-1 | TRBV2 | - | CASIASGRMGEQFF | TGTGCCAGCATAGCTAGCGGGAGGATGGGTGAGCAGTTCTTC
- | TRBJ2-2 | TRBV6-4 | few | CASRPGQFNTGELFF | TGTGCCAGCAGACCCGGACAGTTCAACACCGGGGAGCTGTTTTTT
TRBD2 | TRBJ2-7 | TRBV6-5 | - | CASSFSGGGTYEQYF | TGTGCCAGCAGTTTTAGCGGGGGAGGAACCTACGAGCAGTACTTC
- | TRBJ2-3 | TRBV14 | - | CASSQQGVTQYF | TGTGCCAGCAGCCAACAGGGAGTTACGCAGTATTTT
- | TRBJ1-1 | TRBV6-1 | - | CASSYGGGDEAFF | TGTGCCAGCTCGTACGGGGGGGGCGATGAAGCTTTCTTT
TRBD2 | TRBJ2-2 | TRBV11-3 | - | CASSTGAGLNTGELFF | TGTGCCAGCAGCACGGGAGCGGGGCTGAACACCGGGGAGCTGTTTTTT
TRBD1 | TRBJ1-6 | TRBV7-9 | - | CASSPGQGGSPLHF | TGTGCCAGCAGCCCGGGACAGGGAGGCTCACCCCTCCACTTT
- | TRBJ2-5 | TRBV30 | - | CAWSVGGRETQYF | TGTGCCTGGAGTGTCGGGGGGCGAGAGACCCAGTACTTC
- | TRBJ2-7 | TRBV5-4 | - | CASSQTQGYYEQYF | TGTGCCAGCAGCCAGACACAGGGTTATTACGAGCAGTACTTC
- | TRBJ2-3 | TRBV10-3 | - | CAISDGGLTDTQYF | TGTGCCATCAGTGACGGCGGCCTCACAGATACGCAGTATTTT